The sequence of this TCR beta chain was determined in a study of T cell changes during pregnancy in multiple sclerosis. The table came from immunoSEQ multiplex PCR; TCRdb's copy has only in-frame clones and leaves some out. The sample has under 70,000 clones; around 90% are singletons. The V gene's germline CDR1 is SGHTS and CDR2 YDEGEE. CDR3 length: 15 amino acids. V lost 2 bases to trimming and J lost 4 bases, with 12 bases between them. The sample here was CD4+ T cells from peripheral blood mononuclear cells, taken after pregnancy. The sequence was collected from a female donor with multiple sclerosis, enrolled in a pregnancy study. The rearrangement joins TRBV5-8 to TRBJ1-4; maybe TRBD1 (6 bases). The CDR3: CASSFGGQFNEKLFF. As DNA, the CDR3 is TGTGCCAGCAGCTTTGGAGGACAGTTTAATGAAAAACTGTTTTTT. The full variable domain, with the rest looked up from reference TRBV5-8 and TRBJ1-4, is EAGVTQSPTHLIKTRGQQATLRCSPISGHTSVYWYQQALGLGLQFLLWYDEGEERNRGNFPPRFSGRQFPNYSSELNVNALELEDSALYLCASSFGGQFNEKLFFGSGTQLSVL.